Sequencing of this T cell receptor (beta chain) was carried out in a study of blood T cells in healthy people across ages. Trimming cost V 1 base and J 2 bases; bases outside gene matches: 10. This CDR3 has 16 residues. Per the germline V gene, CDR1 is DFQATT and CDR2 is SNEGSKA (reference sequence). At least 5 micrograms of total RNA were extracted per sample. This clonotype was recorded at least ten times. Primed by a sample-barcoded 5' primer and a J-beta primer mix, a second PCR proceeded for 7 to 11 cycles. TCRdb re-called the 5' RACE reads with MiXCR, one entry per CDR3 protein. In the table there are roughly 700,000 distinct CDR3 sequences, about 32% of which are singletons.

This chain joins TRBV20-1 and TRBJ2-7; TRBD2 aligns across 8 bases. Sequencing input: blood. The sequence came from a woman of 80 years or more in good health. The CDR3 DNA sequence: TGCAGTGCTAGAGTTTCCCGGCGGGGGGCCGCCTACGAGCAGTACTTC. As protein: CSARVSRRGAAYEQYF.